This record covers a single TCR beta chain. This clonotype was recorded at least ten times. Its cognate antigen has yet to be identified. No base qualities exist here, and no much larger clone lies one base off it. This entry is derived from a study of T cells in Graves' hyperthyroidism and ophthalmopathy (dated by TCRdb to the late 2010s). A note on the overall study: Peripheral blood was collected at initial diagnosis, before any treatment. TCR V-J signatures able to tell the groups apart were searched for in a discovery cohort of 100 patients, of whom more than 40 had Graves' ophthalmopathy and around 57 had stable Graves' hyperthyroidism. Prospective prediction of ophthalmopathy was tested in an independent validation cohort consisting of roughly 19 hyperthyroidism patients and 15 or so patients who later progressed to ophthalmopathy. The 100 or so discovery patients were divided at random into training and test sets in a 7:3 ratio. In six Graves' hyperthyroidism patients, the study also compared T-cell repertoires from thyroid tissue with T-cell repertoires from blood. Once sampling was done, hyperthyroidism patients were given methimazole at a starting dose of 30 mg daily, whereas ophthalmopathy patients were given high-dose intravenous methylprednisolone. The paper describes TCR Vbeta CDR3 sequencing of 140 or so peripheral blood samples, made up of around 41 ophthalmopathy patients, approximately 76 hyperthyroidism patients and 17 progressor patients. General study outcomes and caveats: No statistical method was used to set the sample size in advance, and investigators knew the group allocation. Most expanded thyroid clonotypes (frequency above 0.001) were also detected in blood, suggesting blood repertoires may reflect thyroid immune responses. A model built on a 13 V-J signature distinguished ophthalmopathy from stable hyperthyroidism, reaching about 88% sensitivity and about 81% specificity in cross-validation and 80%/75% in testing. In validation, the model predicted progression to ophthalmopathy a median of 6.5 months before onset, with roughly 70% sensitivity and roughly 77% specificity.

The TCR beta CDR3 regions were amplified from RNA transcripts. For the first round of RT-PCR on the TCR CDR3, the HTBI primer set was used together with the Qiagen OneStep RT-PCR kit. A second multiplex PCR round built the libraries, followed by size selection and purification. Paired-end sequencing of the libraries was performed with 100 bp reads on an Illumina HiSeq2000. The source study handled its data this way. SOAPnuke was used to process the raw data, removing reads that contained adapters or uncalled bases, had a mean Phred below 15, or lacked an exact match to the constant primer or identifier. High-quality paired reads were merged using COPE v1.2.5, and each unique nucleotide sequence was defined as a clonotype. MiTCR v1.1 was used to align the clonotypes against IMGT TRBV, TRBD and TRBJ reference segments. The analysis was restricted to V-J combinations with a frequency above 0.0001, which together covered 99.2% of the repertoires. A TCS score was defined as the ratio between F50 (clonal expansion) and ExV (chaos), using BLOSUM62-based TCRdist between CDR3 peptides within each V-J. Welch's t-statistics and random forest reduced roughly 530 V-J features to fewer than 15, which were used in a naive Bayes classifier (R e1071). The public reads were reprocessed in TCRdb via fastp at Q25 and MiXCR, keeping in-frame beta chains. Every CDR3 protein is listed once, alongside the most common genes and DNA of its rows. TCRdb's processing, not the authors' own work, is the source of the V and J calls. This sample lists about 580,000 distinct CDR3 sequences; approximately 13% were detected once. More than 4.5% of the sample comes from the top ten.

Hyperthyroidism patients were aged 18 to 65 years and newly diagnosed, with disease duration of less than 2 months. Any patient with an uncontrolled infection, another autoimmune disease, pregnancy or lactation was excluded. Diagnoses were established on the basis of clinical symptoms, serum thyroxine and TRAb, thyroid ultrasound, and orbital computed tomography. Blood from progressor patients was collected at the time of first diagnosis with hyperthyroidism, before any ophthalmopathy symptoms had appeared. PBMCs were isolated from about 9.2 ml of fresh peripheral blood by Ficoll-Paque density gradient centrifugation. Progressor patients were first diagnosed with Graves' hyperthyroidism and then developed ophthalmopathy during follow-up. Total RNA was extracted using Trizol reagent, and RNA quality was assessed on an Agilent 2100 Bioanalyzer. After removal of 11 bases from V and 4 bases from J, the junction retains 16 bases not matched to a gene. CDR1 is given as LNHDA and CDR2 as SQIVND, both from the germline V gene (reference sequence). The CDR3 spans 16 residues, from the cysteine through the phenylalanine. Only the CDR3 DNA is retained, 48 bases long and in frame from the first base.

The sequenced sample was blood. The V and J segments used are TRBV19 and TRBJ1-3; TRBD1 aligns with 8 central bases. The TCR originated in a young woman with Graves' hyperthyroidism that later progressed to Graves' ophthalmopathy. The CDR3 region has the sequence CASQVLQGARGNTIYF. Read as DNA, the sequence is TGTGCCTCCCAAGTGCTTCAGGGGGCGCGCGGAAACACCATATATTTT.